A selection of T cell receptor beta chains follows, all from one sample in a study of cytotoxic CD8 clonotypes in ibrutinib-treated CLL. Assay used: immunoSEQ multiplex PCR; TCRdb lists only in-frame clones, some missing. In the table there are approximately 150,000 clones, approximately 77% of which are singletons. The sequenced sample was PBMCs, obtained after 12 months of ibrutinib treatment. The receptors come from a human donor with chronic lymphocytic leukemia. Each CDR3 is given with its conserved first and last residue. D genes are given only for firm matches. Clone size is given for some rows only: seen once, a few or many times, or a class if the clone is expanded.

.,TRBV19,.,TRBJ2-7,CASSTGARFVEQYF
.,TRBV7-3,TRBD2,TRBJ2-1,CASSSAGGSGSGYNEQFF
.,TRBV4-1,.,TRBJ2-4,CASSQGPRGTKNIQYF
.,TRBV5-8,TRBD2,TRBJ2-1,CASRTGIGGAYNEQFF
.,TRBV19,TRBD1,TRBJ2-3,CASSIPRQGYTQYF
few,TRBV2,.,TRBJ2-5,CASRETETQYF
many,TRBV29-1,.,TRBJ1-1,CSVGGKNTEAFF
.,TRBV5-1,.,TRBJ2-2,CASSFFGGANTGELFF
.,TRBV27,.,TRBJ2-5,CASSSSERQETQYF
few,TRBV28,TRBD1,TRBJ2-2,CASSSDRTGAGELFF
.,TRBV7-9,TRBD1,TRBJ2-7,CASTQTGGIEQYF
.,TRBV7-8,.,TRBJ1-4,CASSLARTNEKLFF
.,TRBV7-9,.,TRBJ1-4,CASSLGSQGATNEKLFF
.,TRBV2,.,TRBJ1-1,CASSPLTEAFF
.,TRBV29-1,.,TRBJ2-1,CSVVVLVANEQFF
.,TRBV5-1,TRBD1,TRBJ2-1,CASSHYTTDRGIGEQFF
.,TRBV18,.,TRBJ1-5,CASSSQGNQPQHF
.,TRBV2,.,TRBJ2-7,CAPRETASYEQYF
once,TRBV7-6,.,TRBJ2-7,CASSLDQGVSYEQYF
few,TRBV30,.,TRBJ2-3,CAWSHSTDTQYF
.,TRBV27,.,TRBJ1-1,CASSLMEMNTEAFF
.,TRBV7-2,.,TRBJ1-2,CASSRGEGYGYTF
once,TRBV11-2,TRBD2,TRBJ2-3,CASSLRGVAGEATDTQYF
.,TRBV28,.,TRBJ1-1,CASSLFFEAFF
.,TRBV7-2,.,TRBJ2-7,CASSPSFYEQYF
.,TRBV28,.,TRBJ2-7,CASTSGAGVNEQYF
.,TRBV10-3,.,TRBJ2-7,CAISESSYEQYF